The sequence of this TCR beta chain was determined in a study of type 1 regulatory T cells. For the study at large: T-allo10 is an in vitro-generated, Tr1-enriched CD4 T cell product specific for alloantigen.

Comments on this clonotype: Its antigen is as yet unknown.

The graft donor-derived T-allo10 cells reportedly recognize host alloantigens, are anergic, and suppress alloantigen-specifically. The CDR3 length is 18 residues. The V and J ends lost 5 bases and 7 bases respectively, with 29 bases between them. The V gene's germline CDR1 is SEHNR and CDR2 FQNEAQ (reference sequence). TCRdb reprocessed the reads via MiXCR and lists one record per CDR3 protein. Of over 55,000 distinct CDR3 sequences in the sample, approximately 64% were seen once. The chain has TRBV7-9 and TRBJ2-5; maybe TRBD1 (5 bases). The sequence derives from a human donor in good health. The specimen was cultured T cells, either the whole culture or a sorted T cell fraction (not recorded which). Subset here: Tr1-enriched cell product generated in vitro against host alloantigens. Here the CDR3 reads CASSRRTHKLDSPRTQYF. For the CDR3, the DNA is TGTGCCAGCAGCCGACGTACTCATAAACTTGACAGCCCCCGGACCCAGTACTTC.